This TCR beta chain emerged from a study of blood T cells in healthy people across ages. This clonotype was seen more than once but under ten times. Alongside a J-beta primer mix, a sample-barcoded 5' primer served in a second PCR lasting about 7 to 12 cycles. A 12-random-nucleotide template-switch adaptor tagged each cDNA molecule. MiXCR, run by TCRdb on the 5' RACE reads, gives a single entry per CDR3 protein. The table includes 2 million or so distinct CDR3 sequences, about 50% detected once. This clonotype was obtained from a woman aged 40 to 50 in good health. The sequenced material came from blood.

The chain's CDR3 is CASSPPRHYGYTF. The CDR3 DNA is TGTGCCAGCAGTCCACCCCGTCACTATGGCTACACCTTC. The rearrangement uses TRBV28 and TRBJ1-2, with D hard to call. The length of the CDR3 is 13 residues. Trimming took 5 bases from V and 3 from J, leaving 10 bases between them. Germline V CDR1 and CDR2: MDHEN, SYDVKM.